This paragraph covers one T cell receptor beta chain sequence. It lacks a known antigen. Nothing much larger sits one base from this clone, and base qualities are not available. Library prep was done by the immunoSEQ multiplex PCR assay. A mixture of 60 forward primers for TCR Vbeta segments and 13 reverse primers for TCR Jbeta segments was used in the multiplex PCR. The CDR3 region of rearranged TCR beta genes was amplified from genomic DNA by a multiplex PCR assay. Amplified TCR beta libraries were sequenced as 87-base-pair reads on the Illumina HiSeq System. From the authors' description of their analysis: A later analysis tallied 80 million to 95 million unique TCR beta chains across the 650 to 750 repertoires, and some 12 million of those chains were shared by two or more donors. Raw reads were error-corrected and collapsed into unique sequences by a nearest-neighbor algorithm in which closely related sequences were merged to remove PCR and sequencing errors. CDR3 sequences were aligned to IMGT reference sequences to assign V, D and J gene segments. Each retained sequence needed at least a six-nucleotide match to both a V gene segment and a J gene segment. Rearrangements were classified as productive when the CDR3 lacked stop codons and remained in frame with V and J, and all other rearrangements were classified as non-productive. CDR3 was defined according to IMGT convention as the region running from the second conserved V-encoded cysteine to the conserved J-encoded phenylalanine. The earlier analysis of about 500 of the donors excluded sequences that lacked an unambiguous match to a single V gene segment. An earlier analysis of almost 600 of the donors classified V segments as functional when productive rearrangements were above 56.7% and as segregating when the standard deviation between donors was above 5%. A statistical classification framework was built for diagnosing cytomegalovirus status from the catalog of TCR beta chain sequences. In a later analysis, V and J genes were assigned by comparing TCR nucleotide sequences against IMGT/GENE-DB human TR gene sequences. In a later analysis, CDR3 sequences and most-parsimonious VDJ recombination scenarios were assigned using the TCRdist pipeline. In a later analysis, each TCR beta chain was defined by its CDR3 amino acid sequence together with its V-gene family, and reads without a unique V-gene family were excluded. A later analysis removed 600 or so highly shared, low-generation-probability nucleotide sequences to deal with suspected cross-contamination and a sequencing artifact. For each public chain, a later analysis derived a clonal expansion index from normalized ranks of inferred template counts within each repertoire. In a later analysis, generation probabilities were computed using a VDJ recombination model fitted to out-of-frame rearrangements, and the results were checked against IGoR. In a later analysis, hypergeometric tests were used to score TCR-TCR, TCR-HLA and TCR-CMV co-occurrence, with a repertoire-size bias correction applied to TCR pairs. A later analysis estimated false discovery rates by permuting HLA or CMV assignments 20 times. In a later analysis, co-occurring TCRs were grouped using DBSCAN, and TCRdist sequence similarity was added for clustering within HLA-allele-positive subsets. For co-occurrence clustering, repertoires with fewer than 30,000 or more than 120,000 public chains were excluded, along with about five repertoires with anomalous nucleotide sharing. TCRdb mirrors the immuneACCESS table, restricted to in-frame sequences. Some clones are absent from its copies; in checked studies, under half trace to an unresolved V gene, and the reason for the others is unknown. Clone size and the V and J calls come from that table; the DNA yielded D and trimming. The sample contains about 130,000 clones, about 74% of them found a single time. Of the sample, 4.3% is held by the ten largest clones.

Sequences SGHTA (CDR1) and FQGNSA (CDR2) are obtained from the germline V gene. The CDR3 runs 17 residues from the cysteine to the phenylalanine. Only the CDR3 region is kept as DNA, spanning 51 bases read in frame from base 1. V sheds 1 base and J sheds 0 bases, leaving 13 bases between their ends. The cohort was made up of approximately 670 healthy bone marrow donors. At the time of sampling, all cohort members were nominally healthy, though unrecorded immune exposures were likely present. The donor tested CMV seropositive, placing the donor among the roughly 300 seropositive members of the cohort. A peripheral blood sample was provided by each donor, and peripheral blood mononuclear cells were used for TCR beta sequencing. The Qiagen DNeasy Blood Extraction Kit was used to extract genomic DNA from the blood cell samples. These data originate in a study of cytomegalovirus exposure and HLA in healthy donors (dated by TCRdb to 2016 to 2017). For the study in its entirety: An earlier analysis of roughly 630 of the donors reported roughly 270 Gb of sequence data and 117 million unique TCR beta sequences from roughly 200 million T cells. The number of typed donors differed by locus: 629-630 for A, B, C, DRB1 and DQB1; 522 for DQA1; 606 for DPA1; and roughly 490 for DPB1. In the later analysis, no new phenotypic data were used to find candidate immune exposures; instead, reliance was placed on TCR beta sequences and their occurrence across donors. Alongside the repertoire data, information on donor age, sex, ethnicity and CMV serostatus was compiled. HLA typing covered class I and class II loci at four-digit resolution. Approximately 330 gigabases of sequencing data and around 88 million unique TCR sequences made up an early release that covered several hundred HLA-typed donors. The study was designed to test whether signatures of past pathogen exposure could be identified by cataloging public T cell receptors. To study patterns of TCR occurrence, a later analysis re-analyzed previously published TCR beta repertoires from 650 to 750 donors and added high-resolution HLA genotyping. To decide whether each TCR beta V gene segment behaved as functional or pseudogenic, an earlier analysis of some 600 of the donors relied on high-throughput TCR beta sequencing. Among roughly 370 genotyped donors of the cohort, an average of about 240,000 unique TCR beta nucleotide sequences were sequenced per donor, roughly 20% of them non-productive. The study used immunosequencing to profile the T cell repertoires of more than 650 subjects and linked those repertoires to cytomegalovirus serostatus. Of the roughly 390 genotyped donors, roughly 80% were placed in the genetic ancestry cluster associated with self-reported Caucasian donors. In addition to the first cohort of 650 to 800 subjects, a separate validation cohort of around 110 different subjects was used. To predict cytomegalovirus infection status, the study brought together high-throughput TCR immunosequencing, statistical association of individual TCRs with disease status, and machine learning. A handful of DR-DQ haplotypes were handled as single units for association and clustering because linkage in the cohort was strong. Genome-wide SNP genotypes for about 65% of the 666 donors were used in a later genetic analysis, which treated that subset as a discovery cohort. Every discovery cohort repertoire had been produced on one sequencing platform. The research as a whole found: A further reported finding was that TCR beta sequences accurately predicted the HLA-A and HLA-B alleles for most subjects in the first cohort. Broadly in line with IMGT annotations, most TCR beta V segments showed up in productive rearrangements about 87% or about 30% of the time in an earlier analysis of approximately 600 of the donors. In this cohort, only TCR beta chains were sequenced, and detectable features were limited by the absence of alpha or paired-chain data. The authors suggested that the approach could potentially be generalized to other disease states and immunological phenotypes. Across donors, most TCR sequences were observed very rarely, whereas some public TCRs were present in many individuals. The earlier analysis of almost 600 of the donors excluded 15 to 20 rarely observed V segments, including chromosome 9 orphons, because counts were too low. An association between a missense DCLRE1C variant and V-gene and J-gene trimming of TCR beta chains was found in a later genetic analysis and replicated in an independent cohort. The only immune exposure information available for the cohort was CMV serostatus. Strong co-occurrence of HLA alleles, especially DR and DQ, made assigning TCR associations to individual alleles difficult. In a later genetic analysis, fewer N-insertions in productive TCRs were reported among donors in an Asian-associated ancestry cluster than the roughly 700-donor mean. Several of the top co-occurrence clusters appeared to be linked to parvovirus B19, influenza, CMV and Epstein-Barr virus, according to a later analysis. Because the 87-base-pair reads could not distinguish some IMGT-functional V segments, including TRBV6-2 and TRBV6-3, those segments were excluded. In a later analysis, most CMV-associated TCR beta chains were found to appear HLA-restricted, with HLA associations seemingly driven largely by CMV exposure. A later analysis associated 15,000 or so TCR beta sequences with specific HLA alleles at a false discovery rate of 0.05. Linkage disequilibrium might explain the correlated functional status among segregating V segments, but an unknown experimental factor could not be excluded. In a later analysis, HLA-associated TCR beta chains showed more clonal expansion and lower generation probabilities than non-associated chains that were equally common. A later analysis found that TCR association rates varied across HLA loci, with DRB1 alleles showing the most associated TCRs and HLA-C alleles the fewest. The study gave a list of about 160 TCR beta chains associated with cytomegalovirus. In vitro tests confirmed that a few of the cytomegalovirus-associated TCR beta chains recognize cytomegalovirus antigens. The presence/absence analyses assumed that sequencing depth was roughly uniform across donors, and that assumption may not be true. Because HLA typing was unavailable for some donors at each locus, only the typed subset was used in association tests. A cluster of highly shared sequence variants was judged likely to be a technical artifact of the sequencing pipeline. In both the original and validation cohorts, the classifier was reported to diagnose cytomegalovirus status with high specificity and sensitivity.

This chain joins TRBV7-2 to TRBJ2-1; the D segment could be TRBD2, given 5 matching bases. The sequence derives from a man aged 18 to 30 in good health and CMV-seropositive. Sequenced: PBMCs. For the CDR3, the sequence is CASSLGLATRSYNEQFF. The DNA sequence is as follows: TGTGCCAGCAGCTTAGGGTTAGCGACCCGCTCCTACAATGAGCAGTTCTTC.